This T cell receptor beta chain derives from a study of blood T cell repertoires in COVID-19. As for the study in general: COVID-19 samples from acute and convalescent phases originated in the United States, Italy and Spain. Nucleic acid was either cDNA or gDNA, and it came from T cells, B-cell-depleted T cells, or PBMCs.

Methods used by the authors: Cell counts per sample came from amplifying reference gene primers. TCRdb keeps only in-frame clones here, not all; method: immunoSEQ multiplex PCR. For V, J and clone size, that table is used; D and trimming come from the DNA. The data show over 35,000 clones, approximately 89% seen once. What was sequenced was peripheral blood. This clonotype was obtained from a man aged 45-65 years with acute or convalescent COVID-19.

CDR3 sequence: CASSPTGYNEQFF. The CDR3 DNA reads TGTGCCAGCAGCCCAACAGGGTACAATGAGCAGTTCTTC. This chain connects TRBV5-6 to TRBJ2-1, with D possibly TRBD1 on 6 matching bases. The V end lost 4 bases, the J end lost 4 bases, and 9 bases lay between the germline ends. Germline lookup yields CDR1 SGHDT and CDR2 YYEEEE. This CDR3 has 13 residues. The variable domain in full, completed from reference TRBV5-6 and TRBJ2-1, reads DAGVTQSPTHLIKTRGQQVTLRCSPKSGHDTVSWYQQALGQGPQFIFQYYEEEERQRGNFPDRFSGHQFPNYSSELNVNALLLGDSALYLCASSPTGYNEQFFGPGTRLTVL.